A selection of T cell receptor beta chains follows, all from one sample in a study of radiotherapy plus CTLA-4 blockade in lung cancer. Only in-frame clones appear in the TCRdb table, and some are missing; sequencing was by immunoSEQ multiplex PCR. The sample has 40,000 to 45,000 clones; approximately 67% are singletons. The sequencing here drew on peripheral blood, taken from a patient treated with radiotherapy plus ipilimumab. These receptors were taken from a human donor with non-small cell lung cancer who had a partial response to radiotherapy plus ipilimumab. CDR3s include the opening cysteine and the closing phenylalanine or tryptophan. D genes are given only for firm matches. Some rows have no size entry. The others give once, few or many, or a class for an expanded clone.

clone_size: -; v_call: TRBV2; j_call: TRBJ2-7; d_call: TRBD1; cdr3_nt: TGTGCCAGCAGCTTTCGACAGGGGAGCGACTACGAGCAGTACTTC; cdr3_aa: CASSFRQGSDYEQYF
clone_size: -; v_call: TRBV20-1; j_call: TRBJ1-2; d_call: -; cdr3_nt: TGCAGTGGCCTGGGGGGTTTGGGCTACACCTTC; cdr3_aa: CSGLGGLGYTF
clone_size: -; v_call: TRBV5-6; j_call: TRBJ2-7; d_call: -; cdr3_nt: TGTGCCAGCAGCTTCGGTCAGGGGCTCTACGAGCAGTACTTC; cdr3_aa: CASSFGQGLYEQYF
clone_size: few; v_call: TRBV6-6; j_call: TRBJ1-2; d_call: -; cdr3_nt: TGTGCCAGCAGTTTCTCCTACGGGTATGGCTACACCTTC; cdr3_aa: CASSFSYGYGYTF
clone_size: few; v_call: TRBV29-1; j_call: TRBJ1-3; d_call: -; cdr3_nt: TGCAGCGTTGCCGACAGCTCTGGAAACACCATATATTTT; cdr3_aa: CSVADSSGNTIYF
clone_size: -; v_call: TRBV10-2; j_call: TRBJ1-1; d_call: TRBD1; cdr3_nt: TGCGCCAGCAGTAACTACAGGGGGAACACTGAAGCTTTCTTT; cdr3_aa: CASSNYRGNTEAFF
clone_size: -; v_call: TRBV5-1; j_call: TRBJ2-7; d_call: TRBD2; cdr3_nt: TGCGCCAGCAGCTTGGGCGGGAGCAAAACCTACGAGCAGTACTTC; cdr3_aa: CASSLGGSKTYEQYF
clone_size: once; v_call: TRBV19; j_call: TRBJ2-1; d_call: TRBD2; cdr3_nt: TGTGCCAGTAGTATCGGGAAGGTAGCGGGGACATCCTACAATGAGCAGTTCTTC; cdr3_aa: CASSIGKVAGTSYNEQFF
clone_size: -; v_call: TRBV6-1; j_call: TRBJ2-1; d_call: -; cdr3_nt: TGTGCCCTATTAAAAAACGGTGCGCCCTACAATGAGCAGTTCTTC; cdr3_aa: CALLKNGAPYNEQFF
clone_size: few; v_call: TRBV19; j_call: TRBJ1-1; d_call: TRBD1; cdr3_nt: TGTGCCAGTAGTATCCCCGGGACAGGGAGAACTGAAGCTTTCTTT; cdr3_aa: CASSIPGTGRTEAFF
clone_size: -; v_call: TRBV7-2; j_call: TRBJ1-5; d_call: TRBD1; cdr3_nt: TGTGCCAGCAGCACCGGACAGGGGGGCCAGCCCCAGCATTTT; cdr3_aa: CASSTGQGGQPQHF
clone_size: -; v_call: TRBV9; j_call: TRBJ2-7; d_call: TRBD1; cdr3_nt: TGTGCCAGCAGCCCGTACGGGACAGGGGCAGGGACCGAGCAGTACTTC; cdr3_aa: CASSPYGTGAGTEQYF
clone_size: many; v_call: TRBV19; j_call: TRBJ1-1; d_call: -; cdr3_nt: TGTGCCAGTAGTGGGATCCCAGGGGCAGCTTTCTTT; cdr3_aa: CASSGIPGAAFF
clone_size: -; v_call: TRBV5-4; j_call: TRBJ1-2; d_call: TRBD1; cdr3_nt: TGTGCCAGCAGCTTGTCTGGACAGGGGGGCTATGGCTACACCTTC; cdr3_aa: CASSLSGQGGYGYTF
clone_size: -; v_call: TRBV19; j_call: TRBJ1-5; d_call: -; cdr3_nt: TGTGCCAGTAGGGGGTGGGACTGGGTAAATCAGCCCCAGCATTTT; cdr3_aa: CASRGWDWVNQPQHF
clone_size: few; v_call: TRBV7-2; j_call: TRBJ2-1; d_call: -; cdr3_nt: TGTGCCAGCAGCCCCCCAGGGGCGGCCACTTACAATGAGCAGTTCTTC; cdr3_aa: CASSPPGAATYNEQFF
clone_size: -; v_call: TRBV7-2; j_call: TRBJ2-5; d_call: -; cdr3_nt: TGTGCCAGCAGCCCCCCCCCGGGACTTAAAGAGACCCAGTACTTC; cdr3_aa: CASSPPPGLKETQYF
clone_size: -; v_call: TRBV5-6; j_call: TRBJ2-3; d_call: -; cdr3_nt: TGTGCCAGCAGCTCAACCTCGGACTTCACAAATACGCAGTATTTT; cdr3_aa: CASSSTSDFTNTQYF
clone_size: -; v_call: TRBV5-1; j_call: TRBJ2-2; d_call: -; cdr3_nt: TGCGCCAGCAGCTTGGCGTACACCGGGGAGCTGTTTTTT; cdr3_aa: CASSLAYTGELFF
clone_size: -; v_call: TRBV9; j_call: TRBJ1-4; d_call: -; cdr3_nt: TGTGCCAGCAGCGTAGGCGGGGCTAATGAAAAACTGTTTTTT; cdr3_aa: CASSVGGANEKLFF
clone_size: few; v_call: TRBV7-6; j_call: TRBJ2-5; d_call: TRBD2; cdr3_nt: TGTGCCAGCAGCAGATCTAGCGGGAGAGTAGGGGAGACCCAGTACTTC; cdr3_aa: CASSRSSGRVGETQYF
clone_size: -; v_call: TRBV6-5; j_call: TRBJ1-4; d_call: -; cdr3_nt: TGTGCCAGCAGTTACGGCGGGACCCCCTTGGAAAAACTGTTTTTT; cdr3_aa: CASSYGGTPLEKLFF
clone_size: few; v_call: TRBV7-6; j_call: TRBJ1-3; d_call: TRBD1; cdr3_nt: TGTGCCAGCAGCCCGGACAGGGGTGTTACTGGAAACACCATATATTTT; cdr3_aa: CASSPDRGVTGNTIYF
clone_size: -; v_call: TRBV5-1; j_call: TRBJ2-7; d_call: TRBD1; cdr3_nt: TGCGCCAGCAGCTTGGGTGGGACAGAGTTCCACGAGCAGTACTTC; cdr3_aa: CASSLGGTEFHEQYF
clone_size: -; v_call: TRBV7-6; j_call: TRBJ2-1; d_call: TRBD2; cdr3_nt: TGTGCCAGCAGCTTTTTGGACAGGCCACAACGGACTAGCGGGGGGTCTGAGCAGTTCTTC; cdr3_aa: CASSFLDRPQRTSGGSEQFF
clone_size: -; v_call: TRBV19; j_call: TRBJ1-5; d_call: -; cdr3_nt: TGTGCCAGTGGAGATCCTTATAGCAATCAGCCCCAGCATTTT; cdr3_aa: CASGDPYSNQPQHF
clone_size: -; v_call: TRBV12-5; j_call: TRBJ2-7; d_call: TRBD2; cdr3_nt: TGTGCTAGTGGTTTGTCGGGGACTAGCGGACCCGAGCAGTACTTC; cdr3_aa: CASGLSGTSGPEQYF
clone_size: -; v_call: TRBV9; j_call: TRBJ1-1; d_call: -; cdr3_nt: TGTGCCAGCAGCGTAGCTTCAGAGAACACTGAAGCTTTCTTT; cdr3_aa: CASSVASENTEAFF